A single sample gave rise to the 3 T cell receptor beta chains below, sequenced in a study of CD8 T cells in ankylosing spondylitis. These receptors' targets are unknown. Using its own MiXCR run on the 5' RACE reads, TCRdb lists one record per CDR3 protein. The sample consists of around 480,000 distinct CDR3 sequences, about 15% of them appearing once. Whole-study results and caveats: Ankylosing spondylitis blood appeared to carry a characteristic TCR beta motif of roughly 8 highly homologous variants.

The sample comprised blood, either unsorted or a sorted T cell fraction (not recorded which). All receptors come from a male donor with ankylosing spondylitis.

In its sample, this clonotype was seen a few times. This chain joins TRBV7-2 and TRBJ2-7, with TRBD1 matching 8 bases. This CDR3 comprises 14 residues. CDR1 is SGHTA, CDR2 FQGNSA, per germline. Trimming at V came to 7 bases and at J to 3 bases, leaving 8 bases not matched to a gene. This chain's CDR3 is CASTPWTGHYEQYF. DNA for the CDR3: TGTGCCAGCACCCCCTGGACAGGGCACTACGAGCAGTACTTC. Combining the CDR3 with reference TRBV7-2 and TRBJ2-7 gives the whole variable domain GAGVSQSPSNKVTEKGKDVELRCDPISGHTALYWYRQSLGQGLEFLIYFQGNSAPDKSGLPSDRFSAERTGGSVSTLTIQRTQQEDSAVYLCASTPWTGHYEQYFGPGTRLTVT.

The V and J genes are TRBV3-1 and TRBJ2-4; D uncertain. Deletions cut 1 base from V and 3 bases from J, with 13 bases between. The germline V gene encodes CDR1 LGHDT and CDR2 YNNKEL (reference sequence). The CDR3 spans 16 residues. This CDR3 is CASSQAAFMGKNIQYF. The CDR3 DNA sequence: TGTGCCAGCAGCCAAGCGGCCTTTATGGGCAAAAACATTCAGTACTTC. The complete variable domain, with remaining parts taken from reference TRBV3-1 and TRBJ2-4, reads DTAVSQTPKYLVTQMGNDKSIKCEQNLGHDTMYWYKQDSKKFLKIMFSYNNKELIINETVPNRFSPKSPDKAHLNLHINSLELGDSAVYFCASSQAAFMGKNIQYFGAGTRLSVL.

This clonotype was counted only a few times. The chain couples TRBV19 to TRBJ2-1; D is perhaps TRBD1 (6 bases). Germline CDR1 LNHDA, CDR2 SQIVND (reference sequence). This CDR3 has 14 amino acids. Trimming took off 7 bases at V and 8 bases at J, with 18 bases between the two ends. As DNA, the CDR3 is TGTGCCAGTACGAGGGGGACGTCTATGGATGAGCAGTTCTTC. This gives the protein CASTRGTSMDEQFF. Looking up the rest from reference TRBV19 and TRBJ2-1 gives the full variable domain: DGGITQSPKYLFRKEGQNVTLSCEQNLNHDAMYWYRQDPGQGLRLIYYSQIVNDFQKGDIAEGYSVSREKKESFPLTVTSAQKNPTAFYLCASTRGTSMDEQFFGPGTRLTVL.